The clone carrying this T cell receptor beta chain was seen only a few times. Antigen specificity is unknown. This entry comes from a study of T cell responses to AZD1222 COVID-19 vaccine. Turning to the study itself: Pooling covered second doses at about 4 or about 12 weeks.

Study-wide findings and caveats: Dominant CD4 TCR responses targeted spike regions 160-218 and 743-854. Breadth and depth of Spike-specific TCRs rose after two AZD1222 doses.

Produced via immunoSEQ multiplex PCR; TCRdb's table is partial and in-frame only. This table holds around 110,000 clones, 90% found once. The sequences come from peripheral blood, collected on day 0 of AZD1222 vaccination. This receptor was taken from an adult in good health.

CDR3 sequence reads: CSVDWGPDGYTF. The CDR3 region has the DNA TGCAGCGTTGATTGGGGTCCGGATGGCTACACCTTC. This rearrangement joins TRBV29-1 to TRBJ1-2, with unresolved D. V gave up 3 bases and J gave up 6 bases, with 11 bases separating them. Germline CDR1 is SQVTM and CDR2 is ANQGSEA. The CDR3 has 12 amino acids. The full variable domain, its missing parts supplied by reference TRBV29-1 and TRBJ1-2, is SAVISQKPSRDICQRGTSLTIQCQVDSQVTMMFWYRQQPGQSLTLIATANQGSEATYESGFVIDKFPISRPNLTFSTLTVSNMSPEDSSIYLCSVDWGPDGYTFGSGTRLTVV.